This is a list of T cell receptor beta chains from one sample in a study of blood T cell repertoires in COVID-19. TCRdb keeps only in-frame clones here, not all; method: immunoSEQ multiplex PCR. Seen here are 40,000 or so clones, around 88% observed once, and the top ten hold roughly 3.9%. The sequenced material came from peripheral blood. The receptors were sampled from a human donor in a cohort sampled during active COVID-19. Both conserved end residues are part of each CDR3. The order of the fields is J gene, clone size, V gene, D gene, CDR3 DNA, CDR3 protein. The D gene is left open where the match is weak. Not all rows give a size; the values are once, few, many and, for expanded clones, a class.

TRBJ1-2,NA,TRBV7-9,TRBD1,TGTGCCAGCACCGATGGACAGGGGGTTACTGGCTACACCTTC,CASTDGQGVTGYTF
TRBJ1-3,NA,TRBV6-5,NA,TGTGCCAGCAGTTCAACAGGGCACTCTGGAAACACCATATATTTT,CASSSTGHSGNTIYF
TRBJ1-5,NA,TRBV9,NA,TGTGCCAGCAGCCCGTCGGGGAGCCAGCCCCAGCATTTT,CASSPSGSQPQHF
TRBJ1-5,NA,TRBV19,TRBD1,TGTGCCACCGCCCAGGGGGGTTATAGCAATCAGCCCCAGCATTTT,CATAQGGYSNQPQHF
TRBJ2-1,NA,TRBV13,NA,TGTGCCAGCAGCATACTATACAATGAGCAGTTCTTC,CASSILYNEQFF
TRBJ1-4,NA,TRBV27,TRBD1,TGTGCCAGCAGTTTATTTTCGAGGGGGCGATCGAAAGAAAAACTGTTTTTT,CASSLFSRGRSKEKLFF
TRBJ1-4,NA,TRBV6-5,TRBD1,TGTGCCAGCAGGGACAGGGTTACGAATGAAAAACTGTTTTTT,CASRDRVTNEKLFF
TRBJ1-1,NA,TRBV5-6,TRBD1,TGTGCCAGCAGCCCCCCAGGGGGAGTGGGGACTGAAGCTTTCTTT,CASSPPGGVGTEAFF
TRBJ2-2,NA,TRBV4-3,TRBD2,TGCGCCAGCAGCCAATTAGCGGGGGGGCTGGACACCGGGGAGCTGTTTTTT,CASSQLAGGLDTGELFF
TRBJ2-1,NA,TRBV4-1,NA,TGCGCCAGCAGCCACGGAGGTAGCAATGAGCAGTTCTTC,CASSHGGSNEQFF
TRBJ2-3,NA,TRBV29-1,NA,TGCAGCGTTGGCCGGGACCGGGAGCCTTATACGCAGTATTTT,CSVGRDREPYTQYF
TRBJ1-5,few,TRBV11-2,TRBD1,TGTGCCAGCAGCTTAGGGTCAGGGGGCTCTCAGCCCCAGCATTTT,CASSLGSGGSQPQHF
TRBJ2-3,NA,TRBV7-2,NA,TGTGCCAGCAGCCGGGGGGCGGGGTTAGATACGCAGTATTTT,CASSRGAGLDTQYF
TRBJ1-2,once,TRBV19,NA,TGTGCCAGTAGTATAGGGATCGACAGACCCTATGGCTACACCTTC,CASSIGIDRPYGYTF
TRBJ2-1,NA,TRBV7-2,NA,TGTGCCAGCATTCCCGGGACATCTACCTACAATGAGCAGTTCTTC,CASIPGTSTYNEQFF
TRBJ2-7,NA,TRBV4-2,NA,TGTGCCAGCAGCCAACTTCTTCTTTACGAGCAGTACTTC,CASSQLLLYEQYF
TRBJ2-5,NA,TRBV12-3/TRBV12-4,TRBD2,TGTGCCAGCAATCGCGGGAGGCAAGAGACCCAGTACTTC,CASNRGRQETQYF
TRBJ1-3,NA,TRBV6-6,NA,TGTGCCAGCAGTCGAGGGACGGGGGGAGACACCATATATTTT,CASSRGTGGDTIYF
TRBJ2-7,NA,TRBV28,TRBD2,TGTGCCAGCAGTGCGGGACTAGCGGGACGCTCCTACGAGCAGTACTTC,CASSAGLAGRSYEQYF
TRBJ1-1,NA,TRBV4-1,NA,TGCGCCAGCAGCCAAGAGGGGGCCCTCGCTGAAGCTTTCTTT,CASSQEGALAEAFF
TRBJ1-1,NA,TRBV13,NA,TGTGCCAGCAGCTCCGCGCAGACAACGACAGTTCGAAAGAACACTGAAGCTTTCTTT,CASSSAQTTTVRKNTEAFF
TRBJ2-1,NA,TRBV7-2,NA,TGTGCCAGCAGCTTAGCGGGGGGGGCAGGTAAAAATGAGCAGTTCTTC,CASSLAGGAGKNEQFF
TRBJ2-7,NA,TRBV28,TRBD2,TGTGCCAGCAGTTTATACGGGAGGACCTCCTACGAGCAGTACTTC,CASSLYGRTSYEQYF
TRBJ2-3,once,TRBV19,NA,TGTGCCAGCAAAGACAGATACGTAGGCACAGATACGCAGTATTTT,CASKDRYVGTDTQYF
TRBJ1-4,NA,TRBV19,TRBD1,TGTGCCAGTAGAAGAAATGTTGGGGGACAGTCCGAAAAACTGTTTTTT,CASRRNVGGQSEKLFF
TRBJ2-2,NA,TRBV7-3,NA,TGTGCCAGCAGCTTAGTATCCGGGGAGCTGTTTTTT,CASSLVSGELFF
TRBJ1-2,NA,TRBV2,NA,TGTGCCAGCAGGGGGCCCGGGTATACCGATGGCTACACCTTC,CASRGPGYTDGYTF
TRBJ1-5,few,TRBV10-3,NA,TGTGCCATCAGACGGGGGGAAGGTCAGCCCCAGCATTTT,CAIRRGEGQPQHF
TRBJ2-3,NA,TRBV6-2/TRBV6-3,NA,TGTGCCAGCAGTTGGGGGCCGACAGGCCTTTTTACGCAGTATTTT,CASSWGPTGLFTQYF
TRBJ1-1,few,TRBV6-5,NA,TGTGCCAGCAGATGGGCCCTGAACACTGAAGCTTTCTTT,CASRWALNTEAFF
TRBJ2-5,NA,TRBV2,TRBD2,TGTGCCAGCAGTGCCTCGGGACTAGCGGGGGTGACCCAGTACTTC,CASSASGLAGVTQYF
TRBJ2-5,NA,TRBV5-1,TRBD2,TGCGCCAGCAGCTTGGACGGGCTAGCGGGAGGACAAGAGACCCAGTACTTC,CASSLDGLAGGQETQYF
TRBJ2-5,NA,TRBV5-4,NA,TGTGCCAGCAGCTGGGGGGGGCAGGGTAATCAAGAGACCCAGTACTTC,CASSWGGQGNQETQYF
TRBJ2-7,NA,TRBV2,NA,TGTGCCAGCAGTGACAACATAGCGTTGGCCTCCTACGAGCAGTACTTC,CASSDNIALASYEQYF
TRBJ2-5,NA,TRBV6-2/TRBV6-3,TRBD2,TGTGCCAGCAGTTACCCTGGGACTAGCGGGGGGGCCTGGGAGACCCAGTACTTC,CASSYPGTSGGAWETQYF
TRBJ2-7,NA,TRBV7-9,TRBD2,TGTGCCAGCAGCTTAGTGGGGGGACTACAGAACGAGCAGTACTTC,CASSLVGGLQNEQYF
TRBJ2-5,NA,TRBV11-2,TRBD2,TGTGCCAGCAGCTTAGCACCTGCGACTAGCGGGAGCCCAGAGACCCAGTACTTC,CASSLAPATSGSPETQYF
TRBJ1-2,NA,TRBV27,TRBD1,TGTGCCAGCAAGACAGGGGTATATGGCTACACCTTC,CASKTGVYGYTF
TRBJ1-2,NA,TRBV14,NA,TGTGCCAGCAGCCAAGATGGCCAGAACTATGGCTACACCTTC,CASSQDGQNYGYTF
TRBJ2-5,NA,TRBV6-1,NA,TGTGCCAGCAGTGATACCGGGGTCAAGAGAACCCAGTACTTC,CASSDTGVKRTQYF
TRBJ1-4,NA,TRBV6-5,TRBD1,TGTGCCAGCAGGCTTTTGACAGGGGTTAATGAAAAACTGTTTTTT,CASRLLTGVNEKLFF
TRBJ1-1,NA,TRBV3-1/TRBV3-2,NA,TGTGCCAGCAGCCAAACTCCCCGGGGTATAGGCACTGAAGCTTTCTTT,CASSQTPRGIGTEAFF
TRBJ2-1,NA,TRBV20-1,TRBD2,TGCAGTGCTAGTGTCTTACTAGCGGGAGGTATATACAATGAGCAGTTCTTC,CSASVLLAGGIYNEQFF
TRBJ2-4,once,TRBV5-1,TRBD1,TGCGCCAGCAGCCCGGGACAGGTGGACTGGGCCAAAAACATTCAGTACTTC,CASSPGQVDWAKNIQYF
TRBJ2-2,NA,TRBV27,TRBD1,TGTGCCAGCAGTTTGTACATTAGACAGGGACGTGACACCGGGGAGCTGTTTTTT,CASSLYIRQGRDTGELFF
TRBJ2-1,NA,TRBV6-5,NA,TGTGCCAGCTCGGTCGAATCTGGTCGATGGAATGAGCAGTTCTTC,CASSVESGRWNEQFF
TRBJ1-2,NA,TRBV7-9,NA,TGTGCCAGCAGCCCACAGGGTTCCTTCGGCTACACCTTC,CASSPQGSFGYTF
TRBJ2-7,NA,TRBV7-3,TRBD2,TGTGCCAGCAGCTTAACTAGCGGGAGAGGGTACGAGCAGTACTTC,CASSLTSGRGYEQYF
TRBJ1-5,NA,TRBV28,NA,TGTGCCAGCAGTTTAACCGGTAATAGCAATCAGCCCCAGCATTTT,CASSLTGNSNQPQHF
TRBJ2-1,NA,TRBV30,TRBD2,TGTGCCTGGAATGTAGCGGGAGGTGAGCAGTTCTTC,CAWNVAGGEQFF
TRBJ2-7,NA,TRBV7-3,TRBD1,TGTGCCAGCAGCTTATCTGGGACAGGGGTCTACGAGCAGTACTTC,CASSLSGTGVYEQYF
TRBJ1-1,NA,TRBV9,TRBD1,TGTGCCAGCAGCGATTCAGTGACAGGGAAGAAGGATTTGAACACTGAAGCTTTCTTT,CASSDSVTGKKDLNTEAFF
TRBJ2-1,NA,TRBV7-9,NA,TGTGCCAGCCCCGTATCCTTTGAGGGGGGGCTTTCTTTCAATGAGCAGTTCTTC,CASPVSFEGGLSFNEQFF
TRBJ2-3,few,TRBV7-2,TRBD2,TGTGCCAGCAGCTTATCTAGCGGGGGGGCCCGGGTGATAGATACGCAGTATTTT,CASSLSSGGARVIDTQYF
TRBJ2-1,NA,TRBV10-3,TRBD1,TGTGCCATCAGTGCCCCCGGGGTGGACAGGAAGTTCTTC,CAISAPGVDRKFF
TRBJ2-7,NA,TRBV28,NA,TGTGCCAGCAGTTCCCCCAACTACGAGCAGTACTTC,CASSSPNYEQYF
TRBJ1-2,NA,TRBV25-1,NA,TGTGCCAGCAGTCGAGATGCTAACTATGGCTACACCTTC,CASSRDANYGYTF
TRBJ1-4,NA,TRBV7-3,TRBD1,TGTGCCAGCAGCCCTACAGGGGGACAGGCTGAAAAACTGTTTTTT,CASSPTGGQAEKLFF
TRBJ2-7,NA,TRBV6-2/TRBV6-3,NA,NA,CASSYSWTIISVPHEQYF
TRBJ2-7,NA,TRBV12-3/TRBV12-4,NA,TGTGCCAGCAGTTTAGAGCGCGTCTACGAGCAGTACTTC,CASSLERVYEQYF